These 20 T cell receptor beta chains came from one sample sequenced in a study of blood T cell repertoires in COVID-19. Data came from immunoSEQ multiplex PCR; TCRdb stores just in-frame clones and leaves some out. The sample includes 150,000 or so clones, around 83% seen only once; the top ten take approximately 8.4%. Sequencing was performed on PBMCs or T cells enriched from blood (not recorded which). The receptors shown here come from a man in his forties or fifties who had recovered from COVID-19.

The J gene is TRBJ2-2, the V gene TRBV19; 9 nucleotides align to TRBD1. V lost 2 bases, J lost 6 bases, and 10 bases stayed unmatched. This CDR3 has 17 amino acids. Germline lookup yields CDR1 LNHDA and CDR2 SQIVND (reference sequence). CDR3 in amino acids: CASSIRAGQGIAGELFF. The CDR3, as DNA: TGTGCCAGTAGTATAAGGGCGGGACAGGGAATCGCCGGGGAGCTGTTTTTT.

This clone has only a few counts. The chain uses TRBV7-3 and TRBJ1-6, with D possibly TRBD1 on 6 matching bases. V dropped 2 bases and J dropped 7 bases, with 9 bases sitting between them. Germline CDR1 is SGHTA and CDR2 is FQGTGA. The CDR3 runs to 14 residues. This CDR3 is CASSLQGSNSPLHF. The CDR3 coding sequence is TGTGCCAGCAGCTTACAGGGGAGCAATTCACCCCTCCACTTT.

The V and J genes are TRBV3-1 (or the pseudogene TRBV3-2) and TRBJ2-2; 12 bases are shared with TRBD2. After removal of 4 bases from V and 0 bases from J, the junction contained 9 bases not matched to a gene. There are 19 residues in the CDR3. Per the germline V gene, CDR1 is LGHDT and CDR2 is YNNKEL (reference sequence). Here the CDR3 DNA reads TGTGCCAGCAGCCTACTACCGACTAGCGGGGGACCGAACACCGGGGAGCTGTTTTTT. Its protein product is CASSLLPTSGGPNTGELFF.

The chain carries TRBV4-3 and TRBJ1-5, with a tentative D call TRBD1 (5 bases). Trimming shortened V by 4 bases and J by 1 base, and 14 bases separated the two germline ends. The V gene's germline CDR1 is LGHNA and CDR2 YSLEER. The CDR3 contains 16 residues. The CDR3 DNA is TGCGCCAGCAGCCCGTCTGGCGGGGCCAGCAATCAGCCCCAGCATTTT. Amino acids: CASSPSGGASNQPQHF.

The rearrangement links TRBV19 to TRBJ2-2; 8 nucleotides match TRBD1. Germline V gives CDR1 LNHDA, CDR2 SQIVND (reference sequence). This CDR3 spans 15 amino acids. J lost 5 bases, V lost 7 bases, and 9 bases had no gene match. The CDR3 DNA reads TGTGCCAGTACCACAGGACAGGGATGGACCGGGGAGCTGTTTTTT. This translates into CASTTGQGWTGELFF.

The count of this clone is one. The V and J genes are TRBV6-2 or TRBV6-3 and TRBJ2-7; TRBD1 aligns across 9 bases. In germline, CDR1 is MNHEY, CDR2 SVGEGT. Unmatched junction bases numbered 7, after V lost 4 bases and J lost 3 bases. The CDR3 consists of 15 residues. The CDR3 here is CASSLGQGEIYEQYF. Here the CDR3 DNA reads TGTGCCAGCAGTTTGGGACAGGGTGAAATCTACGAGCAGTACTTC.

The CDR3 spells CASSPPGLGSSGNTIYF. The DNA of the CDR3 is TGTGCCAGCTCACCACCGGGACTGGGTTCCTCTGGAAACACCATATATTTT. The chain joins TRBV18 to TRBJ1-3; D possibly corresponds to TRBD1 (5 bases). The germline CDR1 and CDR2 sequences are KGHSH and LQKENI. Trimming shortened V by 0 bases and J by 0 bases, and 12 bases separated the two germline ends. This CDR3 comprises 17 residues.

This chain connects TRBV5-1 to TRBJ1-1; perhaps TRBD1 as D (5 bases). The V and J ends lost 2 bases and 1 base respectively, with 6 bases between them. CDR1 and CDR2 from the germline V gene are SGHRS and YFSETQ. The CDR3 is 13 amino acids. CDR3 loop: CASSFGQNTEAFF. DNA of the CDR3: TGCGCCAGCAGCTTCGGACAGAACACTGAAGCTTTCTTT. The full variable domain, its missing parts supplied by reference TRBV5-1 and TRBJ1-1, is KAGVTQTPRYLIKTRGQQVTLSCSPISGHRSVSWYQQTPGQGLQFLFEYFSETQRNKGNFPGRFSGRQFSNSRSEMNVSTLELGDSALYLCASSFGQNTEAFFGQGTRLTVV.

The chain has TRBV6-5 and TRBJ2-4, with D tentatively TRBD1 (6 bases). In germline, CDR1 is MNHEY, CDR2 SVGAGI. CDR3 size: 14 residues. V lost 6 bases and J lost 1, with 10 bases in between. CDR3 protein: CASRRQDAKNIQYF. The CDR3, as DNA: TGTGCCAGCAGGAGACAGGACGCCAAAAACATTCAGTACTTC.

The CDR3 DNA sequence: TGTGCCAGCAGCTTATTGGGTGAGGGAGGAGCTGGAAACACCATATATTTT. This sequence encodes CASSLLGEGGAGNTIYF. The chain links TRBV7-3 to TRBJ1-3; D remains unclear. The CDR3 runs to 17 residues. Germline-derived CDR1 and CDR2 are SGHTA and FQGTGA. Trimming stripped 2 bases from V and 2 bases from J, with 16 bases between.

This clone showed up just a few times. Additional DNA sequences in this sample encode the identical CDR3. The CDR3 region is CASSAGGRGTYEQYF. As DNA, the CDR3 is TGTGCCAGCAGTGCCGGGGGGCGGGGGACCTACGAGCAGTACTTC. The chain couples TRBV28 to TRBJ2-7; a weak D match, TRBD2 (7 bases). This CDR3 spans 15 amino acids. Trimming took 5 bases from V and 2 from J, leaving 16 bases between them. Germline-derived CDR1 and CDR2 are MDHEN and SYDVKM.

This chain uses TRBV5-1 with TRBJ2-2; 9 positions agree with TRBD2. V was pared by 1 base and J by 1 base, with 5 bases of the junction left unmatched. This CDR3 has 17 amino acids. The germline CDR1 and CDR2 sequences are SGHRS and YFSETQ. As DNA, the CDR3 is TGCGCCAGCAGCTTGCAAGGCGGGGGGGAGAACACCGGGGAGCTGTTTTTT. Translating gives CASSLQGGGENTGELFF.

This clone has just a few counts. The V gene is TRBV6-4, the J gene TRBJ2-1, with no clear D. V lost 0 bases and J 0 bases, leaving 9 bases between the germline ends. Per germline, CDR1 MRHNA and CDR2 SNTAGT. This CDR3 is 16 amino acids long. The CDR3 reads CASSDSKAGSYNEQFF. CDR3 in DNA: TGTGCCAGCAGTGACTCGAAGGCAGGCTCCTACAATGAGCAGTTCTTC.

This rearrangement joins TRBV5-1 to TRBJ2-3; unclear D gene. V was shortened by 0 bases and J by 0 bases, with 5 bases between the two germline ends. The CDR3 sequence is 14 residues long. Germline assignment: CDR1 SGHRS and CDR2 YFSETQ. CDR3 sequence: CASSLDQSTDTQYF. The CDR3 DNA sequence: TGCGCCAGCAGCTTGGACCAGAGCACAGATACGCAGTATTTT.

This rearrangement joins TRBV5-1 to TRBJ2-3; 10 bases are shared with TRBD1. Germline V gene lookup returns CDR1 SGHRS and CDR2 YFSETQ. The CDR3 is 15 amino acids. Unmatched junction bases numbered 7, after V lost 4 bases and J lost 5 bases. The CDR3 DNA is TGCGCCAGCAGCCCCGGACAGGGGGGGTTAGATACGCAGTATTTT. Translation: CASSPGQGGLDTQYF.

The chain combines TRBV7-9 with TRBJ2-7; possibly TRBD1 for D (5 bases). This CDR3 spans 14 amino acids. Trimming cost V 5 bases and J 1 base, with 12 bases left between them. Germline V gives CDR1 SEHNR, CDR2 FQNEAQ (reference sequence). The CDR3 sequence is CASSNPQGSYEQYF. CDR3 DNA sequence: TGTGCCAGCAGCAACCCCCAGGGTTCCTACGAGCAGTACTTC. The full variable domain, in which reference TRBV7-9 and TRBJ2-7 provide the parts outside the CDR3, is DTGVSQNPRHKITKRGQNVTFRCDPISEHNRLYWYRQTLGQGPEFLTYFQNEAQLEKSRLLSDRFSAERPKGSFSTLEIQRTEQGDSAMYLCASSNPQGSYEQYFGPGTRLTVT.

The chain joins TRBV3-1 (or the pseudogene TRBV3-2) to TRBJ2-1, with 9 bases fitting TRBD2. From germline, CDR1 is LGHDT and CDR2 YNNKEL (reference sequence). The ends lost 0 bases at V and 3 bases at J; junction bases unmatched: 12. The CDR3 length is 19 residues. The CDR3 coding sequence is TGTGCCAGCAGCCAAGATCGGGCAGCGGGGGGACACCTCTACAATGAGCAGTTCTTC. Translating gives CASSQDRAAGGHLYNEQFF.

The chain links TRBV20-1 to TRBJ1-2; D possibly corresponds to TRBD1 (5 bases). V lost 3 bases, J lost 2 bases, and 22 bases lay in between. This CDR3 has 17 amino acids. Germline CDR1 is DFQATT and CDR2 is SNEGSKA (reference sequence). This chain's CDR3 is CSASHWARARTNYGYTF. CDR3 DNA sequence: TGCAGTGCTAGTCATTGGGCCAGGGCAAGAACCAACTATGGCTACACCTTC.

The chain joins TRBV7-8 to TRBJ1-2, with unresolved D. From germline, CDR1 is SGHVS and CDR2 FQNEAQ. This CDR3 is built from 13 residues. V was shortened by 1 base and J by 4 bases, with 7 bases between the two germline ends. DNA for the CDR3: TGTGCCAGCAGCTTAGTCGGTGGCTATGGCTACACCTTC. As protein: CASSLVGGYGYTF. The full variable domain, its missing parts supplied by reference TRBV7-8 and TRBJ1-2, is GAGVSQSPRYKVAKRGQDVALRCDPISGHVSLFWYQQALGQGPEFLTYFQNEAQLDKSGLPSDRFFAERPEGSVSTLKIQRTQQEDSAVYLCASSLVGGYGYTFGSGTRLTVV.

The V call is TRBV5-5, the J call TRBJ2-2, with 9 bases fitting TRBD2. There are 15 residues in the CDR3. With V trimmed by 3 bases and J by 7 bases, 7 bases remained unmatched. CDR1 and CDR2 (germline): SGHKS, YYEKEE (reference sequence). CDR3 loop: CASSSGTSPLGELFF. The CDR3 region has the DNA TGTGCCAGCAGCTCCGGGACTAGCCCCCTCGGGGAGCTGTTTTTT.